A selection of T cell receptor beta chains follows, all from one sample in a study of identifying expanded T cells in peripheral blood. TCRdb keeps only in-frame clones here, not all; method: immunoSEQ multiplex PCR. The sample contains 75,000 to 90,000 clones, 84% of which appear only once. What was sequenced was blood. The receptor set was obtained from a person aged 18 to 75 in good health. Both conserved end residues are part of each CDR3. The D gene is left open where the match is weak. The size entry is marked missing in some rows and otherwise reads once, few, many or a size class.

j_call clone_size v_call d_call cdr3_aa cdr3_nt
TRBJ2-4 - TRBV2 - CASRKGGSENIQYF TGTGCCAGCAGAAAGGGGGGCAGCGAAAACATTCAGTACTTC
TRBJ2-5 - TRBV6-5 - CASSSRRGDFQETQYF TGTGCCAGCAGTTCCCGTCGAGGGGACTTCCAAGAGACCCAGTACTTC
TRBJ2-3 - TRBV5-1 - CASSFEGMMGADTQYF TGCGCCAGCAGCTTCGAAGGGATGATGGGGGCAGATACGCAGTATTTT
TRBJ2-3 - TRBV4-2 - CASSQDYGAPDTQYF TGTGCCAGCAGCCAAGATTACGGAGCTCCAGATACGCAGTATTTT
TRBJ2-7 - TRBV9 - CASSVGSFVGYEQYF TGTGCCAGCAGCGTAGGCTCCTTTGTGGGCTACGAGCAGTACTTC
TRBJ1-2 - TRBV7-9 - CASSSDSAYGYTF TGTGCCAGCAGCTCGGACAGCGCTTATGGCTACACCTTC
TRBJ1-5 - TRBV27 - CASSLQVNSNQPQHF TGTGCCAGCAGTCTACAGGTAAATAGCAATCAGCCCCAGCATTTT
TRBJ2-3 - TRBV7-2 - CASTLIGTDTQYF TGTGCCAGCACCCTTATCGGCACAGATACGCAGTATTTT
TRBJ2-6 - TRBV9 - CASSLLDSGANVLTF TGTGCCAGCAGCCTCCTAGATTCTGGGGCCAACGTCCTGACTTTC
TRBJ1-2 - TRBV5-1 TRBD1 CASSLAGQPHYGYTF TGCGCCAGCAGCTTGGCGGGACAGCCTCACTATGGCTACACCTTC
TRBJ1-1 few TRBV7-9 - CASSLEGVANTEAFF TGTGCCAGCAGCTTAGAGGGTGTGGCGAACACTGAAGCTTTCTTT
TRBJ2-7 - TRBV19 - CASSIPPGVEQYF TGTGCCAGTAGTATCCCCCCAGGAGTCGAGCAGTACTTC
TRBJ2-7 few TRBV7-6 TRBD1 CASSWGQGSHEQYF TGTGCCAGCAGCTGGGGACAGGGATCCCACGAGCAGTACTTC
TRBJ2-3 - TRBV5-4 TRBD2 CASSLVVSGRVDTQYF TGTGCCAGCAGCTTGGTGGTTAGCGGGAGGGTAGATACGCAGTATTTT
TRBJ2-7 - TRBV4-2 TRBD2 CASSQDGGGGYEQYF TGTGCCAGCAGCCAGGACGGGGGGGGAGGCTACGAGCAGTACTTC